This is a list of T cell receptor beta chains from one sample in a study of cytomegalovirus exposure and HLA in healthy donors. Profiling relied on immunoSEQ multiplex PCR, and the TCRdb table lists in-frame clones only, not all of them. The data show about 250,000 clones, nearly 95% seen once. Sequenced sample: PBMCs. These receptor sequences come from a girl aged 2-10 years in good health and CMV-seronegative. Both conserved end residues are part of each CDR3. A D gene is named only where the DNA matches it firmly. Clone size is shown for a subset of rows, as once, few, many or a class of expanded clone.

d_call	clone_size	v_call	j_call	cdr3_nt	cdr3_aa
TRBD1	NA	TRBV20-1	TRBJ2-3	TGCAGTGCTCCTGGGACAGGCCAGAGGTATTTT	CSAPGTGQRYF
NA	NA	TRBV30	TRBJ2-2	TGTGCCTGGGCTCCCCAGGCCGGGGAGCTGTTTTTT	CAWAPQAGELFF
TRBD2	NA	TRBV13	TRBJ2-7	TGTGCCAGCAGCTTAGGGGATACTAGCGGGACTTCCGGCGAGCAGTACTTC	CASSLGDTSGTSGEQYF
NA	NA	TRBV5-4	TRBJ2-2	TGTGCCAGCAGCTTGGTGCCCAGGGGGGACACCGGGGAGCTGTTTTTT	CASSLVPRGDTGELFF
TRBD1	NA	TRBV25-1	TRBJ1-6	TGTGCCAGCAGTCCGGGACAGGTGCCCAGCTCCTATAATTCACCCCTCCACTTT	CASSPGQVPSSYNSPLHF
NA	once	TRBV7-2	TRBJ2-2	TGTGCCAGCAGCCCCGGGACACCAAACACCGGGGAGCTGTTTTTT	CASSPGTPNTGELFF
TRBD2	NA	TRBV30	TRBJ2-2	TGTGCCTGGAGCGCGCTAGCGGGGAACGGGGAGCTGTTTTTT	CAWSALAGNGELFF
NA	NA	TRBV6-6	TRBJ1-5	TGTGCCAGCAGCTCGGTTGGGGCTAGCAATCAGCCCCAGCATTTT	CASSSVGASNQPQHF
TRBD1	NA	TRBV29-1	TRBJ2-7	TGCAGCGTTGAAGTCCAGGGGGCGCTTCCCGAGCAGTACTTC	CSVEVQGALPEQYF
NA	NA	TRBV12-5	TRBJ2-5	TGTGCTAGTGGTTTGGCGGACTTTCAAGAGACCCAGTACTTC	CASGLADFQETQYF
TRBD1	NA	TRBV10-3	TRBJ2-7	TGTGCCATCAGTGAGGGCGTCACAGGGGCCTACGAGCAGTACTTC	CAISEGVTGAYEQYF
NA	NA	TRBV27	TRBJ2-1	TGTGCCAGCAGTTTACCCCCCCCGAGCTCCTACAATGAGCAGTTCTTC	CASSLPPPSSYNEQFF
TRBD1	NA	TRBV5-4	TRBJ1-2	TGTGCCAGCAGCTTGGAGACAGGGGGCGCCCGCTACACCTTC	CASSLETGGARYTF
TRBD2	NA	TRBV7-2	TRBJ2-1	TGTGCCAGCAGCTTAGTCCCCGGGGTAGCGGGGCTAGGTGAGCAGTTCTTC	CASSLVPGVAGLGEQFF
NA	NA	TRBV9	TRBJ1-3	TGTGCCAGCAGCGTAGGAGGGACTAGCTCTGGAAACACCATATATTTT	CASSVGGTSSGNTIYF
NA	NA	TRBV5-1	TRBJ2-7	TGCGCCAGCAGCCGGAACCGGGAACGCGACTCCTACGAGCAGTACTTC	CASSRNRERDSYEQYF
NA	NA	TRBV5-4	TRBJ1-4	TGTGCCAGCAGCCTCACAGGGACCGATGAAAAACTGTTTTTT	CASSLTGTDEKLFF
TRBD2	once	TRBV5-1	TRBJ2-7	TGCGCCAGCAGTGGGGGACTAGCGGTGCCGAGCTCCTACGAGCAGTACTTC	CASSGGLAVPSSYEQYF
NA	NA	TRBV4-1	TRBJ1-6	TGCGCCAGCAGCCAAGATCCCGGGACTACTAATTCACCCCTCCACTTT	CASSQDPGTTNSPLHF
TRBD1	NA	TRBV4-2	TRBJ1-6	TGTGCCAGCAGCCAAGATTCAGGGGGAAATAATTCACCCCTCCACTTT	CASSQDSGGNNSPLHF
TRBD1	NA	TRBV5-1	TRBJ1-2	TGCGCCAGCATGCCCCCGGGACAGGGGGCCGGAGGCTACACCTTC	CASMPPGQGAGGYTF
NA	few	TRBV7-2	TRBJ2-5	TGTGCCAGCAGTTTTCGAGAGACCCAGTACTTC	CASSFRETQYF
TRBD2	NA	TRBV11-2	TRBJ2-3	TGTGCCAGCAGCTTAAGGCTAGCGGGGGACACAGATACGCAGTATTTT	CASSLRLAGDTDTQYF
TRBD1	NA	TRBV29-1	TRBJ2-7	TGCAGCGTTACTATGGGACAGGGATATCACGAGCAGTACTTC	CSVTMGQGYHEQYF
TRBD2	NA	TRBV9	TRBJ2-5	TGTGCCAGCAGCGTAGGGCTGGGACTAGCGGGACAAGAGACCCAGTACTTC	CASSVGLGLAGQETQYF
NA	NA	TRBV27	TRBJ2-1	TGTGCCAGCAGACCTAGGGGACTTTTTTACAATGAGCAGTTCTTC	CASRPRGLFYNEQFF
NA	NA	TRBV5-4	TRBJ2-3	TGTGCCAGCACCACGGGAACAGGGTTAGATACGCAGTATTTT	CASTTGTGLDTQYF
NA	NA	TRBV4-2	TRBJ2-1	TGTGCCAGCAGCCAAGGGGGAGAAGAGATCGATGAGCAGTTCTTC	CASSQGGEEIDEQFF
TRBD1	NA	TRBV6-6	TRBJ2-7	TGTGCCAGCACTCCGTCAGGACAGGGCGCCGAGCAGTACTTC	CASTPSGQGAEQYF
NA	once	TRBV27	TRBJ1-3	TGTGCCAGCAGTTTAGGGGGGGGTGGAAACACCATATATTTT	CASSLGGGGNTIYF
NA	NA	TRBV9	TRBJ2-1	TGTGCCAGCAGCGTAGGGCGGCTCCTAAACAATGAGCAGTTCTTC	CASSVGRLLNNEQFF
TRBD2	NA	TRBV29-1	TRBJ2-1	TGCAGCGTAGGAGGTAGCGGGGAGCAGTTCTTC	CSVGGSGEQFF
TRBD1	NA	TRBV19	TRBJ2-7	TGTGCCAGTAGTAAAACCGGGACAGGCTACGAGCAGTACTTC	CASSKTGTGYEQYF